This T cell receptor (beta chain) appears in the sequencing data of a study of blood T cell repertoires in COVID-19. The CDR3 is made up of 13 amino acids. Germline loops: CDR1 SGHNT, CDR2 YENEEA. Trimming cost V 4 bases and J 1 base, with 5 bases left between them. Sequencing was performed with immunoSEQ multiplex PCR; in TCRdb, only in-frame clones are kept and a portion is missing. Here the sample spans approximately 83,000 clones, around four fifths being singletons. This rearrangement joins TRBV11-3 to TRBJ1-3; D ambiguous. Sequenced sample: peripheral blood. This sequence was found in a man aged 50 or older with acute or convalescent COVID-19. CDR3: CASSYRSGNTIYF. The CDR3 DNA reads TGTGCCAGCAGCTACAGATCTGGAAACACCATATATTTT.